This TCR beta chain was retrieved from a study of blood T cell repertoires in COVID-19. The overall study: T cells, B-cell-depleted T cells, or PBMCs supplied cDNA or gDNA.

After removal of 8 bases from V and 4 bases from J, the junction contained 16 bases not matched to a gene. Germline assignment: CDR1 MNHEY and CDR2 SMNVEV (reference sequence). CDR3 length: 17 amino acids. Here immunoSEQ multiplex PCR was the method, and the copy in TCRdb shows in-frame clones only, minus some. This table holds a few hundred thousand clones, approximately 89% found once. V is TRBV27 and J is TRBJ2-3, with 9 bases fitting TRBD2. This TCR came from a woman in her 40s who had recovered from COVID-19. The sample taken for sequencing was peripheral blood. The CDR3, as DNA: TGTGCCAGCCAACAAACTGCCGGCGGGAGGGCACCAGATACGCAGTATTTT. Its protein product is CASQQTAGGRAPDTQYF.